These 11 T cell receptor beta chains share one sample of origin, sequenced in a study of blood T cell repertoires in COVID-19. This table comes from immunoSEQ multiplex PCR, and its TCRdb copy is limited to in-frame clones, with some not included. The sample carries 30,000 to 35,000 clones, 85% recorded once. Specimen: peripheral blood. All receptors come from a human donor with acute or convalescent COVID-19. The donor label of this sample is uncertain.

The CDR3 spells CSASPGDGYTF. In nucleotides, the CDR3 is TGCAGTGCTAGCCCAGGGGACGGCTACACCTTC. V and J are TRBV20-1 and TRBJ1-2; D may be TRBD1 (6 bases). Germline-derived CDR1 and CDR2 are DFQATT and SNEGSKA (reference sequence). This CDR3 has 11 amino acids. V gave up 3 bases and J gave up 8 bases, with 10 bases separating them.

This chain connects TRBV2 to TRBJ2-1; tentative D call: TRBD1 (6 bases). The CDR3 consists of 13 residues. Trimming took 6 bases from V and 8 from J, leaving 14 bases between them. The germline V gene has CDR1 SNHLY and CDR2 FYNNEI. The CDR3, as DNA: TGTGCCAGCAGCGGCGACAGGCCGGATGAGCAGTTCTTC. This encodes CASSGDRPDEQFF.

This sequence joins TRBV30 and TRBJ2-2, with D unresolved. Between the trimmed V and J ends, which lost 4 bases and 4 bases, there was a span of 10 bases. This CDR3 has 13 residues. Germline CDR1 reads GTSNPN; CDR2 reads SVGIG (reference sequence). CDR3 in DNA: TGTGCCTGGACCCCCCGGGTCACCGGGGAGCTGTTTTTT. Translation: CAWTPRVTGELFF.

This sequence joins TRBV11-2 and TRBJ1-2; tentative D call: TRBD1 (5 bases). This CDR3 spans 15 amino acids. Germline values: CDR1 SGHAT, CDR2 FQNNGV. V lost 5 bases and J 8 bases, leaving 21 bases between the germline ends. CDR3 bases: TGTGCCAGCAGCCCTATTCGAGACAGCTCTGCCGGCTACACCTTC. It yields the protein CASSPIRDSSAGYTF.

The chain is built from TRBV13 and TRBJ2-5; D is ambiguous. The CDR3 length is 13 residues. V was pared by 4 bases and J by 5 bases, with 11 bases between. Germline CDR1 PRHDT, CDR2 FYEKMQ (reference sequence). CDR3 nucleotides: TGTGCCAGCAGCTCCCAGGTCCGGGAGACCCAGTACTTC. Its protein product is CASSSQVRETQYF.

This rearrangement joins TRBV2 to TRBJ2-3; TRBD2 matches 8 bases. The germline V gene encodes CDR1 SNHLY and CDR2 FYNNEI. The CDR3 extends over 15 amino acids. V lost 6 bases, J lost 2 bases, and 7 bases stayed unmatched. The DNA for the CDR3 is TGTGCCAGCAGGGGACTAGTGGCACTCACAGATACGCAGTATTTT. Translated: CASRGLVALTDTQYF.

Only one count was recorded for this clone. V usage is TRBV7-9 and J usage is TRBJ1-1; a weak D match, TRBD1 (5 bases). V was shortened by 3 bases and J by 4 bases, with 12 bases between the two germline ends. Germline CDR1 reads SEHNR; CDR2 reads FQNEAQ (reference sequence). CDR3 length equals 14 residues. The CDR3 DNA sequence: TGTGCCAGCAGCTTCGACAGTTGGGGCACTGAAGCTTTCTTT. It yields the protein CASSFDSWGTEAFF.

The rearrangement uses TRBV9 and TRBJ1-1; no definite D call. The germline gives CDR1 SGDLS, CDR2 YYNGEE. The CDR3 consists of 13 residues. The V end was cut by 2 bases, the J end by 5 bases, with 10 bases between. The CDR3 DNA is TGTGCCAGCAGCGTCTCTCCTGAGACTGAAGCTTTCTTT. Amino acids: CASSVSPETEAFF.

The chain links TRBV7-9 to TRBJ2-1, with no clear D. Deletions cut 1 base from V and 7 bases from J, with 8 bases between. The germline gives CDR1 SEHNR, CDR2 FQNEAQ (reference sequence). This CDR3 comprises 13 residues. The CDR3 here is CASSLGGINEQFF. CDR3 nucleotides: TGTGCCAGCAGCTTAGGCGGTATAAATGAGCAGTTCTTC.

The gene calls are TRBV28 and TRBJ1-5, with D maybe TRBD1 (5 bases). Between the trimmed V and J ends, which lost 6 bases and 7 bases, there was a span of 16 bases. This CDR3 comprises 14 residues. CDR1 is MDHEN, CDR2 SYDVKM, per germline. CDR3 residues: CASSPGQGKQPQHF. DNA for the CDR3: TGTGCCAGCAGCCCAGGGCAGGGTAAACAGCCCCAGCATTTT.

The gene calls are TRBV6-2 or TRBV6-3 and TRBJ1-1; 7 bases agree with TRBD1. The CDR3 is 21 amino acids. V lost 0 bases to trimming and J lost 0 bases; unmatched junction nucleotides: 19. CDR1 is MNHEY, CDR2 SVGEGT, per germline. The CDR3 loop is CASSYSVKGALSGPLNTEAFF. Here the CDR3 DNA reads TGTGCCAGCAGTTACTCGGTGAAGGGGGCGCTTTCGGGGCCATTGAACACTGAAGCTTTCTTT.